This T cell receptor beta chain was identified during a study of radiation and T cells in renal cell carcinoma. This clone was seen just once. From germline, CDR1 is SGHRS and CDR2 YFSETQ. The CDR3 length is 14 residues. Between the trimmed V and J ends, which lost 6 bases and 2 bases, there was a span of 13 bases. Profiling relied on immunoSEQ multiplex PCR, and the TCRdb table lists in-frame clones only, not all of them. The repertoire consists of roughly 130,000 clones, with 70% to 90% occurring once and the leading ten covering 5.8%. The time point is: blood 2 weeks post-SBRT. Noted treatment: 15 Gy SBRT to primary tumor, nephrectomy 4 weeks later. After SBRT, blood was collected at 2 and 4 weeks, plus baseline.

The input for sequencing was blood, taken from a patient whose treatment included radiotherapy and nephrectomy. The chain joins TRBV5-1 to TRBJ2-3; TRBD2 might be the D (7 bases). This receptor was taken from a woman aged 70-85 years with renal cell carcinoma. CDR3 coding DNA: TGCGCCAGCAAGGACGGGGGGCCCACAGATACGCAGTATTTT. It is translated as CASKDGGPTDTQYF. Combining the CDR3 with reference TRBV5-1 and TRBJ2-3 gives the whole variable domain KAGVTQTPRYLIKTRGQQVTLSCSPISGHRSVSWYQQTPGQGLQFLFEYFSETQRNKGNFPGRFSGRQFSNSRSEMNVSTLELGDSALYLCASKDGGPTDTQYFGPGTRLTVL.